This T cell receptor beta chain is from a study of blood T cell repertoires in COVID-19. Study as a whole: Acute and convalescent COVID-19 specimens originated in the United States, Italy and Spain. PBMCs, B-cell-depleted T cells, or T cells were the source of the cDNA or gDNA that made up the material.

In the original analysis: Quantification of nucleated cells was approximated via reference gene primer amplification. TCRdb's copy holds only in-frame clones and misses some; the assay was immunoSEQ multiplex PCR. V and J calls and clone size are given by that table; D and trimming were obtained from the DNA. This sample has fewer than 250,000 clones; approximately 87% occur once, and the top ten carry around 0.76%. Specimen: peripheral blood. This TCR derives from a woman aged 70 to 79 with acute or convalescent COVID-19.

CDR3 sequence (DNA): TGTGCCAGCAGCGTTTCCGGCAGCGACTCTGGAAACACCATATATTTT. It is translated as CASSVSGSDSGNTIYF. The rearrangement links TRBV9 to TRBJ1-3; no reliable D call. The germline V gene has CDR1 SGDLS and CDR2 YYNGEE. V was pared by 2 bases and J by 0 bases, with 12 bases between. The CDR3 covers 16 residues.